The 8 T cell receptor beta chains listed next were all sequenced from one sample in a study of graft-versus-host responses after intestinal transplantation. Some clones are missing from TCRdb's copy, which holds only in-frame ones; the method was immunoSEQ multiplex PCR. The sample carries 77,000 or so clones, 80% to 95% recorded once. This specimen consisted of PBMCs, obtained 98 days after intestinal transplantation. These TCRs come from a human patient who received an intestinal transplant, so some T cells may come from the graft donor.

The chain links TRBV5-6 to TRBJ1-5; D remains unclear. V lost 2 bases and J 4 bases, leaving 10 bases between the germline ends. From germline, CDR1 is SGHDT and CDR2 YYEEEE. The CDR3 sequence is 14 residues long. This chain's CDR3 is CASSLEGRNQPQHF. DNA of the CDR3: TGTGCCAGCAGCTTAGAGGGAAGAAATCAGCCCCAGCATTTT.

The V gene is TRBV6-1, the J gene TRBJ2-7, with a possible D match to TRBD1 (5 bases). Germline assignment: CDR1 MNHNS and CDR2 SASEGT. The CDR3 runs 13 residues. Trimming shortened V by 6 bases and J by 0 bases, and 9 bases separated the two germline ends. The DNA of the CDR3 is TGTGCCAGCAGACCGACAGTCTCCTACGAGCAGTACTTC. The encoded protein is CASRPTVSYEQYF.

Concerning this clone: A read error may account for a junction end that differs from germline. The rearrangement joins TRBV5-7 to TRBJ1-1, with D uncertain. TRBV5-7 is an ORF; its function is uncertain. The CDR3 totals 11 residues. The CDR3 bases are TGTACCAGCAGCTTGAGCACTGAAGCTTTCTTT. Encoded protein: CTSSLSTEAFF.

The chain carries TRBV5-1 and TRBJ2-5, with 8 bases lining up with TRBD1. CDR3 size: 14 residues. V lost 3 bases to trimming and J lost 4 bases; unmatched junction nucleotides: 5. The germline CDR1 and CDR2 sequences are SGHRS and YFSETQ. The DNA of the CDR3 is TGCGCCAGCAGCTCCAGGGGGCGGGGAGAGACCCAGTACTTC. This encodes CASSSRGRGETQYF. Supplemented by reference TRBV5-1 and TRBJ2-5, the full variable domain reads KAGVTQTPRYLIKTRGQQVTLSCSPISGHRSVSWYQQTPGQGLQFLFEYFSETQRNKGNFPGRFSGRQFSNSRSEMNVSTLELGDSALYLCASSSRGRGETQYFGPGTRLLVL.

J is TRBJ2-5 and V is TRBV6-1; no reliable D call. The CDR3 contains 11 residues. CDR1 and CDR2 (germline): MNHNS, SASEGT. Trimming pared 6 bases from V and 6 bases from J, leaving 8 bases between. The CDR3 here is CASSAEKTQYF. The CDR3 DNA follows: TGTGCCAGCAGCGCCGAAAAGACCCAGTACTTC.

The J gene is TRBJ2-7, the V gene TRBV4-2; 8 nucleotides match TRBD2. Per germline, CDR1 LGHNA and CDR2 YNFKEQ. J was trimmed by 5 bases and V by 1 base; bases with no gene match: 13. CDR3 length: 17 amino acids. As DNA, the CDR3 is TGTGCCAGCAGCCAAGGAGTGGTGGGACTAGGCCTTCACGAGCAGTACTTC. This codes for CASSQGVVGLGLHEQYF.

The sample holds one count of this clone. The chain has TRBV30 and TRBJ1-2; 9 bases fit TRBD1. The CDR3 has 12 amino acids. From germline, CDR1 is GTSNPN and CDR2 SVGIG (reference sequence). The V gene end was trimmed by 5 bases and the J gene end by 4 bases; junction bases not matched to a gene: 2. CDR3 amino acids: CAWGQGFYGYTF. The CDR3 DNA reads TGTGCCTGGGGACAGGGGTTCTATGGCTACACCTTC.

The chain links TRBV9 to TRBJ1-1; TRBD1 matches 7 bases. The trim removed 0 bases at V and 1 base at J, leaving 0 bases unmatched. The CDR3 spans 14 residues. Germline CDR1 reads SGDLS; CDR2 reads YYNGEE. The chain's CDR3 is CASSVGTGNTEAFF. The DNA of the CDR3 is TGTGCCAGCAGCGTAGGGACAGGGAACACTGAAGCTTTCTTT.